This is a list of T cell receptor beta chains from one sample in a study of T cells in Graves' hyperthyroidism and ophthalmopathy. TCRdb used MiXCR to reprocess the multiplex PCR reads, holding one entry per CDR3 protein. The sample shows about 350,000 distinct CDR3 sequences, about 19% of them seen only once. Sequenced material: blood. Receptors were obtained from a woman younger than 35 with Graves' hyperthyroidism. Both conserved end residues are part of each CDR3. A D gene is named only where the DNA matches it firmly. A row's size may be missing; if present it is once, few, many or a size class.

j_call,v_call,d_call,clone_size,cdr3_length,cdr3_nt,cdr3_aa
TRBJ2-7,TRBV6-5,-,-,15,TGTGCCAGCAGTTACTCGGCCCAGGGCGGCTACGAGCAGTACTTC,CASSYSAQGGYEQYF
TRBJ2-7,TRBV4-2,TRBD1,many,16,TGTGCCAGCAGCCAAGAAGGGGGACAGCCCTCCTACGAGCAGTACTTC,CASSQEGGQPSYEQYF
TRBJ1-1,TRBV20-1,TRBD1,many,13,TGCAGTCCGGGACAGGGGGCGGGAACTGAAGCTTTCTTT,CSPGQGAGTEAFF
TRBJ1-1,TRBV5-1,-,many,13,TGCGCCAGCCGGGCCTCAGGGAACACTGAAGCTTTCTTT,CASRASGNTEAFF
TRBJ2-7,TRBV18,TRBD2,many,14,TGTGCCAGCTCAACCCGGACTAGCCCGCACGAGCAGTACTTC,CASSTRTSPHEQYF
TRBJ1-2,TRBV4-1,TRBD1,many,13,TGCGCCAGCAGTACCCGTTGGGACAGGGGCTACACCTTC,CASSTRWDRGYTF
TRBJ2-2,TRBV5-1,-,many,15,TGCGCCAGCAGCTTGGCCGGGGGGAACACCGGGGAGCTGTTTTTT,CASSLAGGNTGELFF
TRBJ1-1,TRBV3-1,-,-,12,TGTGCCAGCAGCCAAGGAGACAGTGGAGCTTTCTTT,CASSQGDSGAFF
TRBJ2-7,TRBV19,TRBD2,many,15,TGTGCCAGTAGTATTGGTAGCGGGAGCTCCTACGAGCAGTACTTC,CASSIGSGSSYEQYF
TRBJ1-1,TRBV4-1,-,many,15,TGCGCCAGCAGCCAAGACCCAGGGATGAACACTGAAGCTTTCTTT,CASSQDPGMNTEAFF
TRBJ2-7,TRBV6-2/TRBV6-3,-,many,14,TGTGCCAGCAGTATGACCGGGAGCTCCTACGAGCAGTACTTC,CASSMTGSSYEQYF
TRBJ2-7,TRBV20-1,-,-,14,TGCAGTGCTAGGCTGGGGGGAGGTATCTACGAGCAGTACTTC,CSARLGGGIYEQYF
TRBJ2-3,TRBV19,-,many,14,TGTGCCAGTAGTGACCGGGGGCTCACAGATACGCAGTATTTT,CASSDRGLTDTQYF
TRBJ2-5,TRBV10-3,-,many,13,TGTGCCCTCAGAGGACAGGAGGGAGAGACCCAGTACTTC,CALRGQEGETQYF
TRBJ1-2,TRBV20-1,-,many,12,TGCAGTGCCAGAAAGCAATGGAGAGGCTACACCTTC,CSARKQWRGYTF
TRBJ2-7,TRBV7-8,TRBD1,many,13,TGTGCCAGCAGCTTGGTGGGGACAGTCGAGCAGTACTTC,CASSLVGTVEQYF
TRBJ1-1,TRBV20-1,TRBD1,many,12,TGCAGTCCTGGACAGGGGAACACTGAAGCTTTCTTT,CSPGQGNTEAFF
TRBJ1-3,TRBV30,-,many,13,TGTGCCTGGAACAGGGACCCAGGAAACACCATATATTTT,CAWNRDPGNTIYF
TRBJ1-2,TRBV2,-,many,13,TGTGCCAGCAGTGATGGGCCTTCCTATGGCTACACCTTC,CASSDGPSYGYTF
TRBJ1-2,TRBV25-1,-,many,15,TGTGCCAGCAGTGACTTTGGGCAGGGAAGACAAGGCTACACCTTC,CASSDFGQGRQGYTF
TRBJ2-5,TRBV3-1,TRBD1,many,14,TGTGCCAGCAGAGGGGGGACAGGGGCCGAGACCCAGTACTTC,CASRGGTGAETQYF
TRBJ1-5,TRBV2,TRBD1,many,15,TGTGCCAGCAGTCGGACAGGGGGGAGCAATCAGCCCCAGCATTTT,CASSRTGGSNQPQHF
TRBJ1-2,TRBV5-1,-,many,13,TGCGCCAGCAGCTTGGACAGGTTCTATGGCTACACCTTC,CASSLDRFYGYTF
TRBJ1-1,TRBV7-9,-,many,14,TGTGCCAGCAGCTTAGAGGTGGACTTCACTGAAGCTTTCTTT,CASSLEVDFTEAFF